This entry lists 14 T cell receptor beta chains sequenced from one sample in a study of blood T cells in healthy people across ages. PCR was performed a second time for 7 to 11 cycles using a sample-barcoded 5' primer and a J-beta primer mix. TCRdb reprocessed the 5' RACE reads via MiXCR and lists one record per CDR3 protein. In the table there are some 800,000 distinct CDR3 sequences, under 55% of which are singletons. Sequencing input: blood. Every receptor here comes from a man between 60 and 75 years old in good health.

The chain couples TRBV6-5 to TRBJ2-7; no clear D. The closer fit of TRBJ2-5 to the DNA end suggests the J call may be wrong. This CDR3 has 14 amino acids. Germline V gene sequence: CDR1 MNHEY, CDR2 SVGAGI. CDR3 in amino acids: CASSPRSRWETQYF. CDR3 nucleotide sequence: TGTGCCAGCAGCCCCAGGTCCCGCTGGGAGACCCAGTACTTC.

This sequence joins TRBV7-2 and TRBJ2-7; 15 nucleotides match TRBD2. This CDR3 is built from 20 residues. CDR1 and CDR2 (germline): SGHTA, FQGNSA. The junction had 17 bases not matched to a gene; V was cut back by 1 base and J by 7 bases. The CDR3 protein is CASSLVLGTSGGPTYNEQYF. The DNA for the CDR3 is TGTGCCAGCAGCTTAGTTCTTGGGACTAGCGGGGGGCCGACCTACAATGAGCAGTACTTC.

The chain joins TRBV21-1 to TRBJ2-7; TRBD2, the table's D call, lacks a check against the DNA. TRBV21-1 is reported as a pseudogene. This CDR3 is 16 amino acids long. This chain's CDR3 is CASSKALSSGVHEQYF. The CDR3 DNA sequence: TGTGCCAGCAGCAAAGCGCTGTCTAGCGGGGTCCACGAGCAGTACTTC.

There are a few counts of this clonotype. The V call is TRBV5-1, the J call TRBJ2-1, with 8 bases aligning to TRBD1. Germline V CDR1 and CDR2: SGHRS, YFSETQ. This CDR3 region has 15 residues. V was pared by 4 bases and J by 4 bases, with 7 bases of the junction left unmatched. The CDR3 bases are TGCGCCAGCAGCGCACAGGGGGGCGGTTACAATGAGCAGTTCTTC. Amino acids: CASSAQGGGYNEQFF.

J is TRBJ2-1 and V is TRBV12-3 or TRBV12-4; D is uncertain. Trimming took 4 bases from V and 6 from J, leaving 16 bases between them. CDR3 length equals 15 residues. CDR3 DNA: TGTGCCAGCAGTTCTGACCAGGTTAATATCAATGAGCAGTTCTTC. Encoded protein: CASSSDQVNINEQFF.

This chain uses TRBV29-1 with TRBJ1-2, with D unclear. The length of the CDR3 is 15 residues. Trimming cost V 0 bases and J 4 bases, with 15 bases left between them. CDR1 and CDR2 (germline): SQVTM, ANQGSEA. CDR3 in DNA: TGCAGCGTTGAAGATGTGGGCAGGACGATCTATGGCTACACCTTC. This sequence encodes CSVEDVGRTIYGYTF.

This clonotype came up a few times. The chain has TRBV10-3 and TRBJ2-1; the match to TRBD1 covers 9 bases. Germline trimming cut 3 bases from V and 0 bases from J; bases unmatched to any gene: 12. The germline V gene encodes CDR1 ENHRY and CDR2 SYGVKD. The CDR3 has 19 residues. The CDR3 region has the DNA TGTGCCATCAGTGACAGCCTTGGGGACAGGGCGAGCTCCTACAATGAGCAGTTCTTC. The encoded protein is CAISDSLGDRASSYNEQFF.

The chain employs TRBV5-6 and TRBJ2-7; no reliable D call. The CDR3 sequence is 12 residues long. Trimming pared 3 bases from V and 2 bases from J, leaving 6 bases between. Per the germline V gene, CDR1 is SGHDT and CDR2 is YYEEEE. This CDR3 reads CASSYVAYEQYF. The DNA for the CDR3 is TGTGCCAGCAGCTATGTAGCCTACGAGCAGTACTTC.

The V gene is TRBV4-1, the J gene TRBJ2-7; 11 bases match TRBD2. V was pared by 2 bases and J by 3 bases, with 0 bases of the junction left unmatched. The CDR3 loop spans 14 amino acids. Germline values: CDR1 MGHRA, CDR2 YSYEKL. In nucleotides, the CDR3 is TGCGCCAGCAGCCAAACTAGCGGGGGCTACGAGCAGTACTTC. Residues: CASSQTSGGYEQYF.

In DNA form, the CDR3 reads TGCGCCAGCAGCCCTGGACAGGGGGATAATCAGCCCCAGCATTTT. It encodes CASSPGQGDNQPQHF. The genes are TRBV5-1 and TRBJ1-5; TRBD1 aligns across 10 bases. Trimming removed 4 bases from V and 4 bases from J; junction bases left unmatched: 5. The germline gives CDR1 SGHRS, CDR2 YFSETQ. The CDR3 has 15 residues.

This clonotype was observed a single time. V gene TRBV4-2 combines with J gene TRBJ2-4, with D hard to call. Near its end, the DNA agrees better with TRBJ2-7, so the J call may be wrong. This CDR3 has 16 residues. CDR1 is LGHNA, CDR2 YNFKEQ, per germline. Here the CDR3 reads CASSPSPLRSSYEQYF. The CDR3 nucleotides are TGTGCCAGCAGCCCCTCACCATTGAGAAGCTCCTACGAGCAGTACTTC.

The CDR3 DNA reads TGTGCCAGCAGAACAGGGCCCCACTCCTATAATTCACCCCTCCACTTT. Amino acid sequence: CASRTGPHSYNSPLHF. The chain links TRBV6-5 to TRBJ1-6, with a possible D match to TRBD1 (6 bases). The CDR3 totals 16 residues. V lost 6 bases and J lost 0, with 12 bases in between. CDR1 is MNHEY and CDR2 is SVGAGI in the germline V gene.

The rearrangement joins TRBV6-2 or TRBV6-3 to TRBJ1-5; TRBD1 is a possible D gene (6 bases). There are 16 residues in the CDR3. V lost 9 bases to trimming and J lost 3 bases, with 21 bases between them. Germline V gives CDR1 MNHEY, CDR2 SVGEGT. CDR3 sequence (DNA): TGTGCCAGTGGGGCGACAGGCCTAGGGATCAATCAGCCCCAGCATTTT. Protein: CASGATGLGINQPQHF.

The chain links TRBV7-9 to TRBJ2-5; unclear D gene. Germline CDR1 reads SEHNR; CDR2 reads FQNEAQ (reference sequence). The V and J ends lost 3 bases and 11 bases respectively, with 16 bases between them. CDR3 length equals 13 residues. CDR3 DNA: TGTGCCAGCAGCTTTGGACGGAACAATGAGCAGTACTTC. Amino acid sequence: CASSFGRNNEQYF.